This T cell receptor (beta chain) was retrieved from a study of Ad26.COV2.S vaccination and SARS-CoV-2 variants. Overall study: The study gave Ad26.COV2.S intramuscularly, once or twice 56 days apart. Broader study findings: Greater spike-specific TCR breadth was seen in vaccine recipients than in placebo recipients.

Specified treatment: roughly 18 received Ad26.COV2.S at low or high dose, single or two shots; about 5 received placebo; per-sample allocation not given. Each sample was drawn 63 days after the first injection (of vaccine or placebo). Libraries were prepared by immunoSEQ multiplex PCR; TCRdb keeps only in-frame clonotypes and omits some of them. The sample lists approximately 300,000 clones, approximately 86% occurring once. The sample holds a few counts of this clone. Its antigen is unidentified. Per germline, CDR1 MNHEY and CDR2 SMNVEV (reference sequence). Trimming left V 5 bases short and J 0 bases short, with 11 bases between. This CDR3 is 15 amino acids long.

The source material was peripheral blood, sampled in a trial of Ad26.COV2.S vaccine versus placebo. This clonotype was sampled from a person aged 18-65 years who received the Ad26.COV2.S COVID-19 vaccine or a placebo. The genes are TRBV27 and TRBJ1-5; no definite D call. CDR3 bases: TGTGCCAGCAGTATGGACGGTAGTAGCAATCAGCCCCAGCATTTT. Translating gives CASSMDGSSNQPQHF.